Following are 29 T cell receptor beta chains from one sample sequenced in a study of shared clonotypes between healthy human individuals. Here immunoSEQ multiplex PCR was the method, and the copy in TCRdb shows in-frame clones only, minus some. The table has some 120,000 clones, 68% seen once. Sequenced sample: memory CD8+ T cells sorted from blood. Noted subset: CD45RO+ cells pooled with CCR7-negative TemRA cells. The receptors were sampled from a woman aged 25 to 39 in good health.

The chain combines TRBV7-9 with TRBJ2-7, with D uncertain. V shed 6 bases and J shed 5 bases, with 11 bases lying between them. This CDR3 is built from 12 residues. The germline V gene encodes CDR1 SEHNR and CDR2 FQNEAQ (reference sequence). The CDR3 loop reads CASSPTRHEQYF. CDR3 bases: TGTGCCAGCAGTCCCACTCGCCACGAGCAGTACTTC.

CDR3 nucleotides: TGTGCCAGCAGTGCCGCCGGGCTCACTGAAGCTTTCTTT. Amino acid sequence: CASSAAGLTEAFF. The chain is built from TRBV28 and TRBJ1-1; D is undetermined. Germline V lookup: CDR1 MDHEN, CDR2 SYDVKM. This CDR3 spans 13 amino acids. V lost 5 bases, J lost 4 bases, and 11 bases lay in between. Drawing the rest from reference TRBV28 and TRBJ1-1, the complete variable domain is DVKVTQSSRYLVKRTGEKVFLECVQDMDHENMFWYRQDPGLGLRLIYFSYDVKMKEKGDIPEGYSVSREKKERFSLILESASTNQTSMYLCASSAAGLTEAFFGQGTRLTVV.

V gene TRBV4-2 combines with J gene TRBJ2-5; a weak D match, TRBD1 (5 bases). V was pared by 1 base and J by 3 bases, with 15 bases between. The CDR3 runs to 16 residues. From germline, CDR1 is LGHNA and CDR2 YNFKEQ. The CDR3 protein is CASSQVLRQGKETQYF. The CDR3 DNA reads TGTGCCAGCAGCCAAGTTCTACGGCAGGGCAAAGAGACCCAGTACTTC.

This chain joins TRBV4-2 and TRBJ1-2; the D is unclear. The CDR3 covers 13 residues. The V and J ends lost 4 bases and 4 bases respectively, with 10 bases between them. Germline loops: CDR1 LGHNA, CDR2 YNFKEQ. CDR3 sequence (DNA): TGTGCCAGCAGCCCCGGTGGCTTCTATGGCTACACCTTC. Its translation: CASSPGGFYGYTF.

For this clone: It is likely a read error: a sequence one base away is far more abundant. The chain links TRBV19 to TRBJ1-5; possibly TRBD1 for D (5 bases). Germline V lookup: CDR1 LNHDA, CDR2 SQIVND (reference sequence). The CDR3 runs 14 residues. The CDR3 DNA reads TGTGCCGGTAGTATCCTGGGGGGTCATCAGCCCCAGCATTTT. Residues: CAGSILGGHQPQHF. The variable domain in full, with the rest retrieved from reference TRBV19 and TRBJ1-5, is DGGITQSPKYLFRKEGQNVTLSCEQNLNHDAMYWYRQDPGQGLRLIYYSQIVNDFQKGDIAEGYSVSREKKESFPLTVTSAQKNPTAFYLCAGSILGGHQPQHFGDGTRLSIL.

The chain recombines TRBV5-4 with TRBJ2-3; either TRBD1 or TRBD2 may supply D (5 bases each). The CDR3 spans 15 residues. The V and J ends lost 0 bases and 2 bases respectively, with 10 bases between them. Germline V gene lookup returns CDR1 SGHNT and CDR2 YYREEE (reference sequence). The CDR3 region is CASSLGGTHTDTQYF. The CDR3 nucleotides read TGTGCCAGCAGCTTGGGTGGGACCCACACAGATACGCAGTATTTT.

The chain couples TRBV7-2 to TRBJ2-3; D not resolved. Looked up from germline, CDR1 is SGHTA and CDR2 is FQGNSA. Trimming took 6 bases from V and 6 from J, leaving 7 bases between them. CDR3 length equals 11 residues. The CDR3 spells CASRKVDTQYF. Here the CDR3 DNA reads TGTGCCAGCAGAAAGGTCGATACGCAGTATTTT.

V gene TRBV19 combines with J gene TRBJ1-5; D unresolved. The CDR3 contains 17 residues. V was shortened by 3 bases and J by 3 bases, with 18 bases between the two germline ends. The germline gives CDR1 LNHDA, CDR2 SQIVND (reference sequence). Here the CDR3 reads CASSIRSGGDINQPQHF. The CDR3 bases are TGTGCCAGTAGTATCCGGTCGGGCGGGGATATCAATCAGCCCCAGCATTTT.

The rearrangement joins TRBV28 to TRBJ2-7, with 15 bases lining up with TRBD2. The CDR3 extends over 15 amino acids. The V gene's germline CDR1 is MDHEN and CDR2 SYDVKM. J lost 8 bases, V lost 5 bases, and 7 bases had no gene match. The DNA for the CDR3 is TGTGCCAGCAGTCGGACCGGGACTAGCGGGAGGAAGCAGTACTTC. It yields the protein CASSRTGTSGRKQYF.

In nucleotides, the CDR3 is TGTGCCTGGAGACCCGGCCCTAATTCACCCCTCCACTTT. It codes for CAWRPGPNSPLHF. The genes are TRBV30 and TRBJ1-6; no clear D gene. Germline assignment: CDR1 GTSNPN and CDR2 SVGIG (reference sequence). The V and J ends lost 3 bases and 6 bases respectively, with 9 bases between them. The CDR3 runs 13 residues.

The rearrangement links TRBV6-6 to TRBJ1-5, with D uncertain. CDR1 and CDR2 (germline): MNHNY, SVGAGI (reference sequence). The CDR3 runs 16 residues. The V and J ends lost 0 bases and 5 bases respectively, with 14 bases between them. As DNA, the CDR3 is TGTGCCAGCAGTTACTCGAGTCCCCGGCGGGATCAGCCCCAGCATTTT. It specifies CASSYSSPRRDQPQHF.

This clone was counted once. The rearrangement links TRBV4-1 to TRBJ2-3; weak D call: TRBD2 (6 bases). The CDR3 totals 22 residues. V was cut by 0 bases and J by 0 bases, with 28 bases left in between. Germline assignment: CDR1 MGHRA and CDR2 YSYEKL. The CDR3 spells CASSQDSRQRAGLTSSTDTQYF. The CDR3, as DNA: TGCGCCAGCAGCCAAGATTCTCGTCAGCGGGCAGGCCTTACTAGTAGCACAGATACGCAGTATTTT.

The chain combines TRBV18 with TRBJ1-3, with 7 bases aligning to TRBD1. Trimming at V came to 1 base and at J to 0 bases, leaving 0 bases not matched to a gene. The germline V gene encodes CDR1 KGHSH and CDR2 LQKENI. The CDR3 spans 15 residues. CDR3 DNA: TGTGCCAGCTCACCACGGGACAGCTCTGGAAACACCATATATTTT. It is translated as CASSPRDSSGNTIYF. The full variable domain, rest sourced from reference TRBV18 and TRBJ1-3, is NAGVMQNPRHLVRRRGQEARLRCSPMKGHSHVYWYRQLPEEGLKFMVYLQKENIIDESGMPKERFSAEFPKEGPSILRIQQVVRGDSAAYFCASSPRDSSGNTIYFGEGSWLTVV.

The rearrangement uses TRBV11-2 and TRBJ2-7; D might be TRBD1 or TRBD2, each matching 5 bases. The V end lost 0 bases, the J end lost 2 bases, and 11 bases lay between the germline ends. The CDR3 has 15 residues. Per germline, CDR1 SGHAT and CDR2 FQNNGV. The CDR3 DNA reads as TGTGCCAGCAGCTTAGAGACCGGGACCCCCTACGAGCAGTACTTC. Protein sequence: CASSLETGTPYEQYF.

The CDR3 DNA reads TGTGCCAGCAGCTCAGGGACAGGGGGTTTCGAGCAGTACTTC. Its translation is CASSSGTGGFEQYF. This sequence joins TRBV11-2 and TRBJ2-7; 11 nucleotides align to TRBD1. Germline loops: CDR1 SGHAT, CDR2 FQNNGV. Germline trimming cut 4 bases from V and 6 bases from J; bases unmatched to any gene: 5. The CDR3 length is 14 residues.

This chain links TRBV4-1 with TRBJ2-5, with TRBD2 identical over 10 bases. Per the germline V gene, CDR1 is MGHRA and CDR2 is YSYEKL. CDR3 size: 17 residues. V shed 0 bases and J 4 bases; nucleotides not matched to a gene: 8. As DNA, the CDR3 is TGCGCCAGCAGCCAAGATACAGCGGGAGGGCCGGGAGAGACCCAGTACTTC. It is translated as CASSQDTAGGPGETQYF.

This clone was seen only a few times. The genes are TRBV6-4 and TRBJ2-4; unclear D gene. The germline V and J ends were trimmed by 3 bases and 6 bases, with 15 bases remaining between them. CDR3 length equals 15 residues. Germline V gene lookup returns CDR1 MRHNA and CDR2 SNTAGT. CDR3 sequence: CASSDRTSGINIQYF. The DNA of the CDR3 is TGTGCCAGCAGTGATCGGACGTCCGGAATAAACATTCAGTACTTC.

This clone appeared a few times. The CDR3 here is CASSRGTGPSYEQYF. As DNA, the CDR3 is TGTGCCAGCAGCCGAGGGACAGGGCCCTCCTACGAGCAGTACTTC. The chain links TRBV7-9 to TRBJ2-7; 9 positions agree with TRBD1. There are 15 residues in the CDR3. Unmatched junction bases numbered 5, after V lost 5 bases and J lost 0 bases. Germline V lookup: CDR1 SEHNR, CDR2 FQNEAQ (reference sequence).

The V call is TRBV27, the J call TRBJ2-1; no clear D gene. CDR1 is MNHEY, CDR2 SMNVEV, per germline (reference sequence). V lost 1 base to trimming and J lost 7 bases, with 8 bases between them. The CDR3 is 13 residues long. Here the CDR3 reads CASSLYTLNEQFF. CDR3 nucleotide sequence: TGTGCCAGCAGTTTATATACCCTAAATGAGCAGTTCTTC.

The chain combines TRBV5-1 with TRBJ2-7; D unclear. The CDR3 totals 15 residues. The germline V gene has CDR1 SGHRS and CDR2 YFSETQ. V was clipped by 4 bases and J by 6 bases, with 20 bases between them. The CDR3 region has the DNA TGCGCCAGCAGCACCGTACCGCAGAAGGGCGTCGAGCAGTACTTC. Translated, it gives CASSTVPQKGVEQYF.

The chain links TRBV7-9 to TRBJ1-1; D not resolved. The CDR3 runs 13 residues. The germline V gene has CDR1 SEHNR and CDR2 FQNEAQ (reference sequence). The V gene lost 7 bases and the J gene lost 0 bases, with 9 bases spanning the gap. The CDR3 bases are TGTGCCAGCAACTCGGGATTGAACACTGAAGCTTTCTTT. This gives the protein CASNSGLNTEAFF.

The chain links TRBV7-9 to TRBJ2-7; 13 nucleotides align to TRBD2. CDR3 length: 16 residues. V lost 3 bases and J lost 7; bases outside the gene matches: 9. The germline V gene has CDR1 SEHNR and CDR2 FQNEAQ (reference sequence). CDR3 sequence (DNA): TGTGCCAGCAGCTTTAGGACTAGCGGGAGACGACAGGAGCAGTACTTC. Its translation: CASSFRTSGRRQEQYF.

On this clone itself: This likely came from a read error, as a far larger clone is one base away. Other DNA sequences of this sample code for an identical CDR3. CDR3 bases: TGTGCCAGCAGCACAGATGCCACTGGGGAGCTGTTTTTT. Translated, it gives CASSTDATGELFF. This chain connects TRBV6-4 to TRBJ2-2; D is unclear. Trimming pared 6 bases from V and 8 bases from J, leaving 13 bases between. Per germline, CDR1 MRHNA and CDR2 SNTAGT. The CDR3 loop spans 13 amino acids.

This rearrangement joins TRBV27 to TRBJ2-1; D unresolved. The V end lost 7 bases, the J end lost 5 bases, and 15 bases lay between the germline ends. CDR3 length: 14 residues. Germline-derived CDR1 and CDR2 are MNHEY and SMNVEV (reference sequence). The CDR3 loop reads CASTPLGGNNEQFF. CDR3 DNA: TGTGCCAGCACACCCCTGGGCGGTAACAATGAGCAGTTCTTC.

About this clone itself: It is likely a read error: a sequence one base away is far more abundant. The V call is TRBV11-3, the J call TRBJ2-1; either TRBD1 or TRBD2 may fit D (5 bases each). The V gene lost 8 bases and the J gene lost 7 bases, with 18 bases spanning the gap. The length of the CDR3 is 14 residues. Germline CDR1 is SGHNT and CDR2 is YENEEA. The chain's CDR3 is CASGLGPVGNEQFF. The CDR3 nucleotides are TGTGCCAGCGGCCTGGGACCGGTGGGAAATGAGCAGTTCTTC.

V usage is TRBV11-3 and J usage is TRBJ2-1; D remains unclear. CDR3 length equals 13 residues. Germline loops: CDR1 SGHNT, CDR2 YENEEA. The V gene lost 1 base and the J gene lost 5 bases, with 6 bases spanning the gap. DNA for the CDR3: TGTGCCAGCAGCTTAGCGTTGAACAATGAGCAGTTCTTC. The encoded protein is CASSLALNNEQFF.

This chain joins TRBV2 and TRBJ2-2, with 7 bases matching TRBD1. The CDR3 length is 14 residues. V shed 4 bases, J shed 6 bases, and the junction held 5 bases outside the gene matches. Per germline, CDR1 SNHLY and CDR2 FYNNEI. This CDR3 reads CASSVTGDAGELFF. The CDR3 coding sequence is TGTGCCAGCAGTGTAACAGGGGATGCCGGGGAGCTGTTTTTT.

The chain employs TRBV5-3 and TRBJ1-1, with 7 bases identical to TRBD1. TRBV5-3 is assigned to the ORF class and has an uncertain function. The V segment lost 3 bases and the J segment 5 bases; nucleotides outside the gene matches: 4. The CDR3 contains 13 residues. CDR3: CARSCQGGTEAFF. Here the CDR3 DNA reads TGTGCCAGAAGCTGTCAGGGGGGGACTGAAGCTTTCTTT.

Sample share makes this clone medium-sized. CDR3 bases: TGTGCCAGCAGTGAACACACAGCACGAGAGACCCAGTACTTC. Its translation is CASSEHTARETQYF. The V gene is TRBV28, the J gene TRBJ2-5; the D is unclear. This CDR3 region has 14 residues. CDR1 MDHEN and CDR2 SYDVKM come from the germline V gene. The V end lost 5 bases, the J end lost 4 bases, and 14 bases lay between the germline ends.